This note documents a single T cell receptor (beta chain) sequence. This entry belongs to a study of response to subunit inactivated influenza vaccine. The CDR3 has 13 amino acids. In germline, CDR1 is MDHEN, CDR2 SYDVKM. The V and J ends lost 5 bases and 6 bases, in that order; junction bases with no gene match: 6. TCRdb re-analysed the RT-PCR reads in MiXCR, keeping a single row per CDR3 protein. The repertoire includes about 780,000 distinct CDR3 sequences, roughly 18% of them detected once, and 11% sits in the top ten. This sequence originates from a man aged 45-60 years who received an inactivated influenza vaccine. The sequences come from PBMCs from blood, collected roughly 5 days after vaccination. The chain joins TRBV28 to TRBJ1-2; 7 nucleotides line up with TRBD1. The CDR3 DNA follows: TGTGCCAGCAGTATTATGAGGGGGCATGGCTACACCTTC. This codes for CASSIMRGHGYTF.